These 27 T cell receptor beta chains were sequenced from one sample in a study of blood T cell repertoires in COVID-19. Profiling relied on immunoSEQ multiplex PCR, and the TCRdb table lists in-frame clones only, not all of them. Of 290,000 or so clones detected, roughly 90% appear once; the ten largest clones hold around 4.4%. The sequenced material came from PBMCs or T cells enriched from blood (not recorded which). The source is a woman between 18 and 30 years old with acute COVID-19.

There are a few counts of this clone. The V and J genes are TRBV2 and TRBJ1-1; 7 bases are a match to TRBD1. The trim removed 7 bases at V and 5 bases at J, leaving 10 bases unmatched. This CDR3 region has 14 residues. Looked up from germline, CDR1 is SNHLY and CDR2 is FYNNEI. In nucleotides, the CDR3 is TGTGCCAGCACCTTACAGGGGTTGGGGACTGAAGCTTTCTTT. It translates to CASTLQGLGTEAFF.

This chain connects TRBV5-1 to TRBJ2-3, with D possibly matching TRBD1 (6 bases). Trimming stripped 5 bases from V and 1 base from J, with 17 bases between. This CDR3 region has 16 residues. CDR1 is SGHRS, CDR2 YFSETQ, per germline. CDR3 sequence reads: CASRGNWGHGTDTQYF. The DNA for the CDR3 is TGCGCCAGCAGGGGGAATTGGGGGCACGGCACAGATACGCAGTATTTT.

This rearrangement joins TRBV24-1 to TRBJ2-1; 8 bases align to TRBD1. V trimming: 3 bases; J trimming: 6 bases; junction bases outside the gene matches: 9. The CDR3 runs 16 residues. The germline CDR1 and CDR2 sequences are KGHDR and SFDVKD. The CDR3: CATSDTRQGNPNEQFF. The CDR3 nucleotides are TGTGCCACCAGTGATACCCGACAGGGGAATCCCAATGAGCAGTTCTTC.

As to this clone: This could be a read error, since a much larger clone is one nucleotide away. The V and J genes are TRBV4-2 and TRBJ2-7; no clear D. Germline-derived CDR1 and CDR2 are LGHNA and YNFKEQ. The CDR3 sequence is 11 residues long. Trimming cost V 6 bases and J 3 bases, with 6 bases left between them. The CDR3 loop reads CASSLNYEQYF. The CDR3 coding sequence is TGTGCCAGCAGTCTAAACTACGAGCAGTACTTC.

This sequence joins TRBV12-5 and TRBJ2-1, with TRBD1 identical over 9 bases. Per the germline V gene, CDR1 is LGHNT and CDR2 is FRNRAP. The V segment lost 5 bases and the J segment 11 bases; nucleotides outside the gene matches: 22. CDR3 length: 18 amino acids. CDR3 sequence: CASGPDSLGTGRIGKQFF. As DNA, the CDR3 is TGTGCTAGTGGTCCGGATTCCTTGGGGACAGGGAGGATAGGCAAGCAGTTCTTC.

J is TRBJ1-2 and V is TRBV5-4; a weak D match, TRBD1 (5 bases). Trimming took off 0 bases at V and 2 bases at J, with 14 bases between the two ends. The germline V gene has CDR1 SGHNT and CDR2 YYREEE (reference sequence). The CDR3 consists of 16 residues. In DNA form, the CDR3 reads TGTGCCAGCAGCTTGGCAGGCAGGGATAAAAACTATGGCTACACCTTC. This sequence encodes CASSLAGRDKNYGYTF.

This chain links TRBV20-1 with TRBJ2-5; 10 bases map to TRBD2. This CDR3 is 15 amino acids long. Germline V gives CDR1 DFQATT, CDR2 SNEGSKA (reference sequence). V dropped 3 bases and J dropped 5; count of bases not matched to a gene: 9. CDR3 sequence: CSASGLAGVWETQYF. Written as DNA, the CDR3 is TGCAGTGCTAGTGGGCTAGCGGGAGTCTGGGAGACCCAGTACTTC.

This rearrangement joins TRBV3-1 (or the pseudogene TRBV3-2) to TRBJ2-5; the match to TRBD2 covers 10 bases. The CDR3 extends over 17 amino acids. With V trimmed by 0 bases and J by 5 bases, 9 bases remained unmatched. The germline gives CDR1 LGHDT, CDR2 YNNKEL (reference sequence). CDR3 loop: CASSQDQVAGGLETQYF. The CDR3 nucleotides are TGTGCCAGCAGCCAAGATCAGGTAGCGGGAGGTTTGGAGACCCAGTACTTC.

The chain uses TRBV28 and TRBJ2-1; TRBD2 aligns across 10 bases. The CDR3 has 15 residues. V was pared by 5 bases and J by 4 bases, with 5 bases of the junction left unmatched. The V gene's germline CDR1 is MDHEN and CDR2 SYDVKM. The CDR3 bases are TGTGCCAGCAGTACACTAGCGGGATTGTACAATGAGCAGTTCTTC. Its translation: CASSTLAGLYNEQFF.

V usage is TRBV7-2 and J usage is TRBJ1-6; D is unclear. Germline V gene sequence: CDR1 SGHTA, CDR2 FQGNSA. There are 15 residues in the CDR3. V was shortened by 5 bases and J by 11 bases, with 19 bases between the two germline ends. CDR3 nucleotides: TGTGCCAGCAGCACCTACCCCGGGAGGGAAGCACCCCTCCACTTT. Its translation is CASSTYPGREAPLHF.

The DNA for the CDR3 is TGTGCCAGCAGCTTAACCCCGACAGAAGAAGCTTTCTTT. Protein sequence: CASSLTPTEEAFF. The chain carries TRBV7-3 and TRBJ1-1, with a weak D call TRBD1 (5 bases). Between the trimmed V and J ends, which lost 0 bases and 8 bases, there was a span of 10 bases. Germline CDR1 reads SGHTA; CDR2 reads FQGTGA. The CDR3 has 13 amino acids.

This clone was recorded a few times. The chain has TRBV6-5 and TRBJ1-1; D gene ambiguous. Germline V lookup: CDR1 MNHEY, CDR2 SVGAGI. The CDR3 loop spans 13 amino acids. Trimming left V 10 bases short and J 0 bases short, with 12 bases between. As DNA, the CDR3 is TGTGCCACCATACAGCTCATGAACACTGAAGCTTTCTTT. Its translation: CATIQLMNTEAFF.

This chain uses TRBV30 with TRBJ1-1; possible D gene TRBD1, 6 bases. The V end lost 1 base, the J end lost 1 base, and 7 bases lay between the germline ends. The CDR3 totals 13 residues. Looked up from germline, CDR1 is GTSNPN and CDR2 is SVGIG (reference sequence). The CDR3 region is CAWSGDTNTEAFF. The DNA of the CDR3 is TGTGCCTGGAGTGGGGACACGAACACTGAAGCTTTCTTT.

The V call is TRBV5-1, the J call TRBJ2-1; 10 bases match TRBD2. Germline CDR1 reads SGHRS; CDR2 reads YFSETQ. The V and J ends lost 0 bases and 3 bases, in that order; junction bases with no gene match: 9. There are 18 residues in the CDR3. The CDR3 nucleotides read TGCGCCAGCAGCTTGGTGGGTCTAGCGGGAGAACTCTACAATGAGCAGTTCTTC. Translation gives CASSLVGLAGELYNEQFF. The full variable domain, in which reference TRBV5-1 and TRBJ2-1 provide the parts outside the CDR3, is KAGVTQTPRYLIKTRGQQVTLSCSPISGHRSVSWYQQTPGQGLQFLFEYFSETQRNKGNFPGRFSGRQFSNSRSEMNVSTLELGDSALYLCASSLVGLAGELYNEQFFGPGTRLTVL.

The CDR3 region has the DNA TGCGCCAGCAGGATGGGACAGGACCACTATGGCTACACCTTC. It codes for CASRMGQDHYGYTF. This chain uses TRBV5-1 with TRBJ1-2, with 8 bases aligning to TRBD1. V lost 5 bases to trimming and J lost 3 bases; unmatched junction nucleotides: 6. The length of the CDR3 is 14 residues. Germline assignment: CDR1 SGHRS and CDR2 YFSETQ.

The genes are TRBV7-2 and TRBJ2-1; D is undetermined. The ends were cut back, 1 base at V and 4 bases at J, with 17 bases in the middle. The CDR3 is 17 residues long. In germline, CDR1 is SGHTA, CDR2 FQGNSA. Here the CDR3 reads CASSLGSPPSTYNEQFF. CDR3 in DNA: TGTGCCAGCAGCTTAGGAAGTCCTCCATCCACATACAATGAGCAGTTCTTC.

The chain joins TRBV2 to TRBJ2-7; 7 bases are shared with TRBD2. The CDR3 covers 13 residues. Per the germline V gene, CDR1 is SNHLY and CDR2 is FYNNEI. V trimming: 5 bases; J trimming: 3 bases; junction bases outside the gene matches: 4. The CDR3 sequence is CASSREELYEQYF. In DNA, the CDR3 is TGTGCCAGCAGTCGGGAGGAGCTCTACGAGCAGTACTTC. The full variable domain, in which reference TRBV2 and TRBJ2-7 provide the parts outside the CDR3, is EPEVTQTPSHQVTQMGQEVILRCVPISNHLYFYWYRQILGQKVEFLVSFYNNEISEKSEIFDDQFSVERPDGSNFTLKIRSTKLEDSAMYFCASSREELYEQYFGPGTRLTVT.

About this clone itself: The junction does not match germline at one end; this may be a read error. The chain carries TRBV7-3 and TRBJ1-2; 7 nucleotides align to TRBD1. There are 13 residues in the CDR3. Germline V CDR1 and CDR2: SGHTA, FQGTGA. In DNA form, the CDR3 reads TGTGCCAGCAGCTCCGTACCCTCGGGACAGCGACTCTTC. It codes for CASSSVPSGQRLF.

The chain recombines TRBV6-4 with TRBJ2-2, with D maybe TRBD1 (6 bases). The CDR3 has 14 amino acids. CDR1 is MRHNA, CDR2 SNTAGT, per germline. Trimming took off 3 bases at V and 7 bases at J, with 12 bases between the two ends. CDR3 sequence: CASSEKGESGELFF. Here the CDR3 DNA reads TGTGCCAGCAGTGAAAAGGGGGAGAGCGGGGAGCTGTTTTTT.

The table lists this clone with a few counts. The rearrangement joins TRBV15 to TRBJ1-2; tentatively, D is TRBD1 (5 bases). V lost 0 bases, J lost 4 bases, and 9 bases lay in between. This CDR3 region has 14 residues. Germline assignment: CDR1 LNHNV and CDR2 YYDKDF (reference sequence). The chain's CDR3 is CATSRDGAGYGYTF. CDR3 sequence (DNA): TGTGCCACCAGCAGAGATGGGGCAGGCTATGGCTACACCTTC. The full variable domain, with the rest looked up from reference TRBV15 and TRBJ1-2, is DAMVIQNPRYQVTQFGKPVTLSCSQTLNHNVMYWYQQKSSQAPKLLFHYYDKDFNNEADTPDNFQSRRPNTSFCFLDIRSPGLGDTAMYLCATSRDGAGYGYTFGSGTRLTVV.

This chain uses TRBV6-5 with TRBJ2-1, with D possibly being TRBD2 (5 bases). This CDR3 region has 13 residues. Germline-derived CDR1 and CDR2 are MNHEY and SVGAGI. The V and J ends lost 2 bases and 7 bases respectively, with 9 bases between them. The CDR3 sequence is CASSYGLFNEQFF. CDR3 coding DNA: TGTGCCAGCAGTTACGGACTCTTTAATGAGCAGTTCTTC.

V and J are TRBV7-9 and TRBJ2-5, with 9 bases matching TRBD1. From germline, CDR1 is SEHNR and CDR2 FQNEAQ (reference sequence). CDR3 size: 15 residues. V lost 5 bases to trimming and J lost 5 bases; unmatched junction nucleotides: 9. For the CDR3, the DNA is TGTGCCAGCAGCCCAGACAGGGGGTATAAGGAGACCCAGTACTTC. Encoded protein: CASSPDRGYKETQYF. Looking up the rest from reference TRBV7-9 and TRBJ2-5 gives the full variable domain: DTGVSQNPRHKITKRGQNVTFRCDPISEHNRLYWYRQTLGQGPEFLTYFQNEAQLEKSRLLSDRFSAERPKGSFSTLEIQRTEQGDSAMYLCASSPDRGYKETQYFGPGTRLLVL.

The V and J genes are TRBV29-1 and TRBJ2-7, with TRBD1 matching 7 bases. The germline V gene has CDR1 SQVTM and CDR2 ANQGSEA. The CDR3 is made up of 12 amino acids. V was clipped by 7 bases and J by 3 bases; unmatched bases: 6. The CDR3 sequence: CSARDRSYEQYF. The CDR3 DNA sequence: TGCAGCGCCAGGGACAGAAGCTACGAGCAGTACTTC.

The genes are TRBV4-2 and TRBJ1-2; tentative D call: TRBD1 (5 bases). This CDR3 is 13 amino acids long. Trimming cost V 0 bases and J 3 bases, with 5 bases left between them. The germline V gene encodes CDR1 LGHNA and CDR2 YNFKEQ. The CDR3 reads CASSQDRDYGYTF. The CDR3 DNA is TGTGCCAGCAGCCAAGACAGGGACTATGGCTACACCTTC.

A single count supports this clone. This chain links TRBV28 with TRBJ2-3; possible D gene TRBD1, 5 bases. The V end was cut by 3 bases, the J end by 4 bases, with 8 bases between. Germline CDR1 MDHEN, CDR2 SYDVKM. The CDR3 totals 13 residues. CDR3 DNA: TGTGCCAGCAGTTTCCCAGGGTCAGATACGCAGTATTTT. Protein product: CASSFPGSDTQYF.

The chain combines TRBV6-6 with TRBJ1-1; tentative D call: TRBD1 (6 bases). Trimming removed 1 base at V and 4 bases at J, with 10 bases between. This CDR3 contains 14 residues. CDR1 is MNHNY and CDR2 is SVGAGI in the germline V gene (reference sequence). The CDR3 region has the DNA TGTGCCAGCAGTTACTTCCTAGGGGGCACTGAAGCTTTCTTT. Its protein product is CASSYFLGGTEAFF.

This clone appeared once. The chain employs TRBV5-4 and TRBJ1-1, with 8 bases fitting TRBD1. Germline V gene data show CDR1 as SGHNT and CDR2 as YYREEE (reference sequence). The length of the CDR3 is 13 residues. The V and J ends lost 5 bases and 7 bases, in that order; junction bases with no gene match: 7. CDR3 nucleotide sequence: TGTGCCAGCAGTCTACAGGGGGGTGGTGAAGCTTTCTTT. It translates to CASSLQGGGEAFF.